This section outlines one T cell receptor beta chain sequence together with its context. The sample originates from a study of T cells in Graves' hyperthyroidism and ophthalmopathy. From RNA transcripts, TCR beta CDR3 regions were amplified. TCR CDR3 regions were first amplified by RT-PCR with HTBI primers. In TCRdb, the multiplex PCR reads were re-called with MiXCR into one record per CDR3 protein. Of roughly 800,000 distinct CDR3 sequences listed, approximately 40% are singletons. Trimming removed 4 bases from V and 6 bases from J; junction bases left unmatched: 2. The CDR3 totals 14 residues. Germline V CDR1 and CDR2: ENHRY, SYGVKD. The authors deemed Graves' hyperthyroidism stable absent ophthalmopathy progression within 18 months.

The receptor's source is a young man with Graves' hyperthyroidism. Sequencing was carried out using blood. The chain links TRBV10-3 to TRBJ2-3; 12 bases map to TRBD2. The CDR3 loop is CAISGLAGADTQYF. CDR3 DNA: TGTGCCATCAGTGGACTAGCGGGGGCTGATACGCAGTATTTT.